This T cell receptor (beta chain) is drawn from a study of blood T cell repertoires in COVID-19. Study-level background: Sites across the United States, Italy and Spain contributed samples from acute and convalescent COVID-19. The analysed material was cDNA or gDNA that came from T cells, B-cell-depleted T cells, or PBMCs.

Clones were sequenced by immunoSEQ multiplex PCR, and TCRdb holds only the in-frame ones, with some missing. The table shows fewer than 200,000 clones, with approximately 82% occurring only once. In germline, CDR1 is MNHEY, CDR2 SMNVEV (reference sequence). This CDR3 region has 13 residues. Trimming stripped 0 bases from V and 9 bases from J, with 12 bases between. Participant reports of clinical history set cohort assignment. The sample comprised PBMCs or T cells enriched from blood (not recorded which). The chain carries TRBV27 and TRBJ2-7; tentative D call: TRBD2 (5 bases). This receptor was taken from a woman between 50 and 59 years old who had recovered from COVID-19. The CDR3 loop reads CASSLSIGEVQYF. The CDR3 DNA follows: TGTGCCAGCAGTTTATCGATCGGGGAAGTGCAGTACTTC.